This T cell receptor beta chain emerged from a study of metastatic and nonmetastatic thyroid tumors. Study information: Peripheral blood and tumor or nodule samples from malignant and benign thyroid patients were compared.

Trimming stripped 10 bases from V and 0 bases from J, with 11 bases between. The CDR3 contains 13 residues. The germline V gene has CDR1 LNHDA and CDR2 SQIVND (reference sequence). With MiXCR, TCRdb reprocessed the PCR reads. The repertoire holds about 17,000 clones, with 26% as singletons. Overall study findings and caveats: Reports indicated that malignant thyroid tumors showed significantly higher TCR beta diversity than benign nodules did, in blood and tumor.

Not a single patient had been given any form of treatment at any point before undergoing thyroid surgery. Many counts were recorded for this clone. What it binds is unknown. Sequenced material: tumor tissue. This TCR came from a female donor with papillary thyroid cancer or a benign thyroid nodule (not recorded which). Some clones in this sample may be carry-over from other donors' samples. This rearrangement joins TRBV19 to TRBJ2-3; D is perhaps TRBD2 (6 bases). The CDR3 nucleotides read TGTGCCACTAGCGCCGCTAGCACAGATACGCAGTATTTT. This codes for CATSAASTDTQYF.